One T cell receptor beta chain is described in this entry. There is no known antigen for this receptor. No clone much larger than this one lies a single base away; base qualities are absent. The data were taken from a study of T-cell memory formation after mild COVID-19 (dated by TCRdb to 2020 to 2023). With respect to the entire study: Most TCR sequence clusters were specific to one of the two donors. T-cell clones expanding and contracting after mild COVID-19 in a couple of donors were tracked by longitudinal TCRalpha and TCRbeta repertoire sequencing. Two young, previously healthy adult volunteers made up the cohort, one male and one female.

The investigation overall reported the following: Whether the second-wave clones peaking on day 37 were SARS-CoV-2 specific was not confirmed. Contracting CD4+ clones were located mainly in the CM and EM memory subsets, whereas CD8+ clones were found to be enriched in EMRA. Balanced CD4/CD8 phenotypes were observed for clones contracting from day 15 to 85, whereas a bias towards CD4+ was observed for a second wave of clones expanding from day 15 to 37. Some responding clones were detected in pre-infection memory, suggesting pre-existing cross-reactive memory T cells joined the SARS-CoV-2 response. The study included only a couple of mild cases, and larger cohorts that include severe cases with pre-infection samples were judged to be necessary.

The CDR3 holds 15 amino acids from the cysteine to the phenylalanine. This entry keeps only the CDR3 DNA: 45 bases, framed from base 1. From the germline V gene, CDR1 is SNHLY and CDR2 is FYNNEI. V sheds 6 bases and J sheds 2 bases, leaving 15 bases between their ends. Ficoll-Paque density gradient centrifugation was the method used to isolate PBMCs. Instrument used: Illumina NovaSeq 6000. cDNA libraries for TCRalpha and TCRbeta were prepared by 5'RACE using constant-segment primers, with sample barcodes and unique molecular identifiers added. RNA was extracted from every sample with Trizol reagent. The libraries were amplified in two PCR steps, and the second step added a second sample barcode and Illumina TruSeq adapters. The libraries were sequenced on an Illumina NovaSeq using 2 x 150 bp paired-end reads. The study's processing was this. Demultiplexing of reads and collapsing into UMI-guided consensus sequences were performed with migec v1.2.7. Using mixcr v2.1.11, UMI consensuses were aligned to TRA and TRB V and J templates and then assembled into clonotypes. A clonotype was counted as expanded or contracted only if both edgeR and NoisET called the change significant, with noise models trained on biological replicates. For edgeR calls, the cutoffs were a false discovery rate-adjusted p below 0.01 and a log2 fold-change threshold of 1. As an exploratory analysis of dynamics, max-normalized trajectories of the 1000 most abundant clonotypes were examined by PCA with hierarchical clustering. The CD4 or CD8 phenotype of responding clones was assigned using the separately sequenced CD4+ and CD8+ repertoires. TCRdb trimmed the raw reads at Q25, called clones with MiXCR and kept productive beta chains. Merged by CDR3 protein, the rows form single entries marked with the most common genes and DNA. The V and J calls were determined by TCRdb, not by the authors. Present in this sample are just under 350,000 distinct CDR3 sequences, over 10% of which were seen just once. The top ten clones comprise about a fifth of the sample.

The sample taken for sequencing was PBMCs or a T cell subset sorted from them (not recorded which). The chain is encoded by TRBV2 joined to TRBJ2-3, with a weak D call of TRBD2 (6 bases match). This receptor was taken from a man between 18 and 29 years old who had mild COVID-19 (a few samples of this study predate the infection). The sample titles of this study are shuffled in the database, so cell type and time point are left out; the donor was told from shared clones. At the DNA level, the sequence is TGTGCCAGCAGCAGCGAGCGGGTCGACACAGATACGCAGTATTTT. This is translated as CASSSERVDTDTQYF.